What follows are 11 T cell receptor beta chains derived from one specimen sequenced in a study of T cell changes during pregnancy in multiple sclerosis. Profiling relied on immunoSEQ multiplex PCR, and the TCRdb table lists in-frame clones only, not all of them. This repertoire shows 65,000 to 95,000 clones, 94% found once; its top ten account for about 0.99%. This sample comprised peripheral blood, obtained in the second trimester of pregnancy. These receptors all stem from a female donor in good health, enrolled as a control in a pregnancy study.

This chain connects TRBV7-8 to TRBJ2-6, with TRBD1 as a possible D gene (5 bases). The CDR3 is 16 amino acids. Looked up from germline, CDR1 is SGHVS and CDR2 is FQNEAQ. With 3 bases removed from V and 6 bases from J, the gap between germline ends came to 15 bases. The CDR3 here is CASSFWTWKEANVLTF. The CDR3 coding sequence is TGTGCCAGCAGCTTCTGGACATGGAAGGAGGCCAACGTCCTGACTTTC.

The chain uses TRBV27 and TRBJ2-2, with TRBD1 identical over 9 bases. Germline V gene lookup returns CDR1 MNHEY and CDR2 SMNVEV (reference sequence). V was clipped by 7 bases and J by 5 bases; unmatched bases: 5. The CDR3 runs 14 residues. CDR3 loop: CASIPGQGTGELFF. CDR3 nucleotides: TGTGCCAGCATTCCGGGACAGGGAACCGGGGAGCTGTTTTTT.

The rearrangement joins TRBV5-6 to TRBJ2-5, with TRBD1 matching 7 bases. Germline-derived CDR1 and CDR2 are SGHDT and YYEEEE. After removal of 5 bases from V and 1 base from J, the junction contained 5 bases not matched to a gene. The CDR3 covers 14 residues. CDR3 region: CASRPPGGQETQYF. In nucleotides, the CDR3 is TGTGCCAGCAGACCTCCAGGGGGCCAAGAGACCCAGTACTTC.

V gene TRBV9 combines with J gene TRBJ2-3; the match to TRBD2 covers 8 bases. In germline, CDR1 is SGDLS, CDR2 YYNGEE. The CDR3 runs to 16 residues. V shed 0 bases, J shed 5 bases, and the junction held 8 bases outside the gene matches. CDR3 protein: CASSVDLGLAGDTQYF. The CDR3 nucleotides read TGTGCCAGCAGCGTAGACCTTGGGCTAGCGGGAGATACGCAGTATTTT.

The V call is TRBV28, the J call TRBJ1-1; unclear D gene. Germline V CDR1 and CDR2: MDHEN, SYDVKM. The CDR3 runs to 14 residues. The V and J ends lost 2 bases and 4 bases respectively, with 11 bases between them. CDR3 region: CASSLPRWATEAFF. The CDR3 DNA reads as TGTGCCAGCAGTTTACCCCGGTGGGCCACTGAAGCTTTCTTT.

The J gene is TRBJ2-5, the V gene TRBV5-1; no definite D call. The V gene's germline CDR1 is SGHRS and CDR2 YFSETQ. This CDR3 spans 15 amino acids. The V end lost 4 bases, the J end lost 5 bases, and 18 bases lay between the germline ends. CDR3 in amino acids: CASSGTVNIGETQYF. CDR3 sequence (DNA): TGCGCCAGCAGCGGAACGGTCAACATCGGGGAGACCCAGTACTTC.

This clone was observed a few times. This chain uses TRBV4-2 with TRBJ1-1, with D unresolved. Germline CDR1 and CDR2: LGHNA and YNFKEQ. V lost 4 bases and J lost 6, with 15 bases in between. The CDR3 totals 14 residues. The chain's CDR3 is CASSPSGPEAEAFF. CDR3 nucleotides: TGTGCCAGCAGCCCAAGCGGGCCGGAAGCTGAAGCTTTCTTT.

This clone was seen just once. The chain has TRBV5-6 and TRBJ2-7, with a tentative D call TRBD1 (5 bases). V gave up 0 bases and J gave up 5 bases, with 12 bases separating them. In germline, CDR1 is SGHDT, CDR2 YYEEEE. This CDR3 is built from 14 residues. The CDR3 sequence: CASSLGRVIDEQYF. Written as DNA, the CDR3 is TGTGCCAGCAGCTTGGGCAGGGTTATCGACGAGCAGTACTTC. Drawing the rest from reference TRBV5-6 and TRBJ2-7, the complete variable domain is DAGVTQSPTHLIKTRGQQVTLRCSPKSGHDTVSWYQQALGQGPQFIFQYYEEEERQRGNFPDRFSGHQFPNYSSELNVNALLLGDSALYLCASSLGRVIDEQYFGPGTRLTVT.

V usage is TRBV5-1 and J usage is TRBJ2-6; TRBD2 aligns across 13 bases. V dropped 7 bases and J dropped 4; count of bases not matched to a gene: 11. Germline V gene lookup returns CDR1 SGHRS and CDR2 YFSETQ. The CDR3 has 18 residues. CDR3 DNA sequence: TGCGCCAGCTCGCTCGGGACTAGCGGGAACCGAGGGGCCAACGTCCTGACTTTC. Its protein is CASSLGTSGNRGANVLTF. Filled out from reference TRBV5-1 and TRBJ2-6, the complete variable domain reads KAGVTQTPRYLIKTRGQQVTLSCSPISGHRSVSWYQQTPGQGLQFLFEYFSETQRNKGNFPGRFSGRQFSNSRSEMNVSTLELGDSALYLCASSLGTSGNRGANVLTFGAGSRLTVL.

CDR3 DNA sequence: TGTGCCAGCAGTTCCCTGGAGGAGGTGAGGAACACTGAAGCTTTCTTT. Protein: CASSSLEEVRNTEAFF. The genes are TRBV27 and TRBJ1-1, with no clear D. This CDR3 has 16 residues. V was trimmed by 4 bases and J by 1 base, leaving 16 bases between them. The germline V gene encodes CDR1 MNHEY and CDR2 SMNVEV (reference sequence).

J is TRBJ2-7 and V is TRBV19; 11 nucleotides match TRBD2. Germline-derived CDR1 and CDR2 are LNHDA and SQIVND (reference sequence). The CDR3 is 15 amino acids. V trimming: 7 bases; J trimming: 7 bases; junction bases outside the gene matches: 12. The DNA for the CDR3 is TGTGCCAGTATCCCATTAGCGGGAGGGCTAGAGGAGCAGTACTTC. This translates into CASIPLAGGLEEQYF.